This entry lists 23 T cell receptor beta chains sequenced from one sample in a study of cytotoxic CD8 clonotypes in ibrutinib-treated CLL (TCRdb year 2021). Library preparation employed the immunoSEQ multiplex PCR assay. What TCRdb holds here is the immuneACCESS table cut down to in-frame rearrangements. Part of the clones is not present; checked against another copy, under half of the missing clones reflect an unresolved V gene, and the others are unexplained. The sample profile shows approximately 300,000 clones; around four fifths of them were found once. The biggest ten clones account for 6.5% to 8% of the sample. Sequenced here: PBMCs, sampled before ibrutinib treatment. The receptors shown here come from a human donor with chronic lymphocytic leukemia.

The chain carries TRBV2 and TRBJ2-5; TRBD1 aligns across 9 bases. The germline V gene encodes CDR1 SNHLY and CDR2 FYNNEI. The CDR3 is made up of 15 amino acids. The trim removed 1 base at V and 6 bases at J, leaving 6 bases unmatched. CDR3 coding DNA: TGTGCCAGCAGTGAAGAGGGGACAGGGATTCAGACCCAGTACTTC. Translating it yields CASSEEGTGIQTQYF. The full variable domain, in which reference TRBV2 and TRBJ2-5 provide the parts outside the CDR3, is EPEVTQTPSHQVTQMGQEVILRCVPISNHLYFYWYRQILGQKVEFLVSFYNNEISEKSEIFDDQFSVERPDGSNFTLKIRSTKLEDSAMYFCASSEEGTGIQTQYFGPGTRLLVL.

The chain joins TRBV15 to TRBJ1-1; D is ambiguous. Between the trimmed V and J ends, which lost 0 bases and 1 base, there was a span of 12 bases. The CDR3 is 16 amino acids. Germline loops: CDR1 LNHNV, CDR2 YYDKDF (reference sequence). Here the CDR3 reads CATSRDRRIWNTEAFF. CDR3 bases: TGTGCCACCAGCAGAGATCGGAGGATTTGGAACACTGAAGCTTTCTTT.

The chain is built from TRBV6-5 and TRBJ2-5; 8 nucleotides line up with TRBD1. Germline V CDR1 and CDR2: MNHEY, SVGAGI. Trimming removed 8 bases from V and 7 bases from J; junction bases left unmatched: 3. The CDR3 is 11 residues long. The chain's CDR3 is CASGQGGTQYF. CDR3 DNA: TGTGCCAGCGGACAGGGCGGGACCCAGTACTTC.

The chain has TRBV30 and TRBJ1-3, with D perhaps matching TRBD1 (6 bases). From germline, CDR1 is GTSNPN and CDR2 SVGIG (reference sequence). The V end lost 5 bases, the J end lost 0 bases, and 11 bases lay between the germline ends. The CDR3 covers 14 residues. The CDR3 bases are TGTGCCTGGGAGGGGGGGTACTCTGGAAACACCATATATTTT. Residues: CAWEGGYSGNTIYF.

The genes are TRBV13 and TRBJ2-7; the D is unclear. This CDR3 contains 15 residues. V gave up 0 bases and J gave up 7 bases, with 16 bases separating them. The V gene's germline CDR1 is PRHDT and CDR2 FYEKMQ (reference sequence). The CDR3 region has the DNA TGTGCCAGCAGCTTAGGCGGTCAACCATCTTTTGAGCAGTACTTC. Its translation: CASSLGGQPSFEQYF.

This clone occurred a few times. The chain is built from TRBV5-4 and TRBJ2-1, with TRBD2 as a possible D gene (6 bases). CDR3 length: 17 residues. V was pared by 0 bases and J by 0 bases, with 13 bases between. Germline CDR1 is SGHNT and CDR2 is YYREEE (reference sequence). CDR3 residues: CASSLVGGPLSYNEQFF. The DNA of the CDR3 is TGTGCCAGCAGCTTGGTTGGAGGGCCCCTCTCCTACAATGAGCAGTTCTTC.

This sequence joins TRBV6-5 and TRBJ1-1; perhaps TRBD1 as D (5 bases). Trimming pared 0 bases from V and 4 bases from J, leaving 9 bases between. The CDR3 extends over 14 amino acids. CDR1 and CDR2 (germline): MNHEY, SVGAGI. The chain's CDR3 is CASSYSTGGTEAFF. The DNA of the CDR3 is TGTGCCAGCAGTTACTCGACTGGGGGCACTGAAGCTTTCTTT.

The CDR3 region is CASSQGSSVSGYTF. DNA of the CDR3: TGTGCCAGCAGCCAGGGATCCAGTGTGAGTGGCTACACCTTC. The chain combines TRBV7-9 with TRBJ1-2; D is possibly TRBD1 (5 bases). Germline loops: CDR1 SEHNR, CDR2 FQNEAQ (reference sequence). Trimming cost V 5 bases and J 7 bases, with 17 bases left between them. This CDR3 is built from 14 residues.

The chain has TRBV19 and TRBJ2-1; tentative D call: TRBD2 (5 bases). CDR3 length: 14 residues. V was clipped by 3 bases and J by 7 bases, with 13 bases between them. Germline V lookup: CDR1 LNHDA, CDR2 SQIVND (reference sequence). CDR3 nucleotide sequence: TGTGCCAGTAGTATGGTGGGAGCGATTAATGAGCAGTTCTTC. It specifies CASSMVGAINEQFF.

This clone was seen only once. This sequence joins TRBV6-5 and TRBJ1-2, with 7 bases lining up with TRBD1. Germline CDR1 is MNHEY and CDR2 is SVGAGI. With V trimmed by 5 bases and J by 6 bases, 3 bases remained unmatched. This CDR3 has 12 amino acids. The DNA for the CDR3 is TGTGCCAGCAGTCCCACAGGGGATGGCTACACCTTC. Translation gives CASSPTGDGYTF.

This chain links TRBV27 with TRBJ2-7, with 8 bases matching TRBD2. CDR1 is MNHEY, CDR2 SMNVEV, per germline (reference sequence). Unmatched junction bases numbered 11, after V lost 6 bases and J lost 1 base. This CDR3 is built from 16 residues. As DNA, the CDR3 is TGTGCCAGCAGAACCAGATCAGCGGGAGTTTCCTACGAGCAGTACTTC. It codes for CASRTRSAGVSYEQYF.

This clone appeared a single time. This rearrangement joins TRBV7-6 to TRBJ1-3; possibly TRBD1 for D (6 bases). Per the germline V gene, CDR1 is SGHVS and CDR2 is FNYEAQ. The CDR3 runs 15 residues. The V gene lost 1 base and the J gene lost 0 bases, with 7 bases spanning the gap. The CDR3 sequence: CASSLVQGSGNTIYF. For the CDR3, the DNA is TGTGCCAGCAGCTTAGTACAGGGCTCTGGAAACACCATATATTTT.

The V gene is TRBV6-4, the J gene TRBJ1-2; D unclear. The CDR3 runs to 13 residues. Germline CDR1 is MRHNA and CDR2 is SNTAGT. The V and J ends lost 3 bases and 0 bases respectively, with 5 bases between them. CDR3 in amino acids: CASSEEANYGYTF. The CDR3 DNA follows: TGTGCCAGCAGTGAAGAAGCTAACTATGGCTACACCTTC.

In its sample, this clone was seen a few times. This chain uses TRBV7-2 with TRBJ2-7, with TRBD2 matching over 11 bases. Germline V gives CDR1 SGHTA, CDR2 FQGNSA. This CDR3 is built from 17 residues. Trimming at V came to 5 bases and at J to 4 bases, leaving 13 bases not matched to a gene. This CDR3 is CASSQPLDGTSGYEQYF. The CDR3 DNA reads TGTGCCAGCAGCCAACCCCTGGACGGGACTAGCGGATACGAGCAGTACTTC.

In this sample, this clone turned up a few times. The chain has TRBV14 and TRBJ1-4; D unresolved. The germline gives CDR1 SGHDN, CDR2 FVKESK. The length of the CDR3 is 13 residues. V lost 1 base and J 7 bases, leaving 7 bases between the germline ends. The CDR3 region is CASSQGFGEKLFF. The CDR3 DNA sequence: TGTGCCAGCAGCCAAGGGTTCGGTGAAAAACTGTTTTTT. Variable domain in full (rest from reference TRBV14 and TRBJ1-4): EAGVTQFPSHSVIEKGQTVTLRCDPISGHDNLYWYRRVMGKEIKFLLHFVKESKQDESGMPNNRFLAERTGGTYSTLKVQPAELEDSGVYFCASSQGFGEKLFFGSGTQLSVL.

The rearrangement joins TRBV4-2 to TRBJ2-1; D possibly matches TRBD1 or TRBD2 (5 bases each). Germline CDR1 reads LGHNA; CDR2 reads YNFKEQ. Trimming took off 1 base at V and 6 bases at J, with 7 bases between the two ends. This CDR3 contains 13 residues. CDR3: CASSQGGPNEQFF. CDR3 in DNA: TGTGCCAGCAGCCAAGGGGGACCCAATGAGCAGTTCTTC.

V gene TRBV14 combines with J gene TRBJ2-3; TRBD2 might be the D (5 bases). The V gene's germline CDR1 is SGHDN and CDR2 FVKESK. The CDR3 is 13 residues long. V was trimmed by 0 bases and J by 8 bases, leaving 9 bases between them. Here the CDR3 reads CASSQDRESTQYF. DNA for the CDR3: TGTGCCAGCAGCCAAGATAGGGAGTCTACGCAGTATTTT.

The chain is built from TRBV11-2 and TRBJ2-5, with unresolved D. Germline V gene data show CDR1 as SGHAT and CDR2 as FQNNGV. Trimming took off 1 base at V and 8 bases at J, with 17 bases between the two ends. CDR3 length: 15 amino acids. CDR3 amino acids: CASSLGRLSPSTQYF. The CDR3 DNA follows: TGTGCCAGCAGCTTAGGAAGACTCTCACCTTCTACCCAGTACTTC. Drawing the rest from reference TRBV11-2 and TRBJ2-5, the complete variable domain is EAGVAQSPRYKIIEKRQSVAFWCNPISGHATLYWYQQILGQGPKLLIQFQNNGVVDDSQLPKDRFSAERLKGVDSTLKIQPAKLEDSAVYLCASSLGRLSPSTQYFGPGTRLLVL.

The J gene is TRBJ2-7, the V gene TRBV9; 9 bases are shared with TRBD2. Germline V gene sequence: CDR1 SGDLS, CDR2 YYNGEE. There are 16 residues in the CDR3. Germline trimming cut 0 bases from V and 0 bases from J; bases unmatched to any gene: 4. The CDR3 sequence is CASSVGAGGLSYEQYF. The CDR3 coding sequence is TGTGCCAGCAGCGTAGGAGCGGGAGGACTCTCCTACGAGCAGTACTTC.

The V gene is TRBV14, the J gene TRBJ1-5, with a weak D call TRBD1 (6 bases). Trimming took 1 base from V and 4 from J, leaving 17 bases between them. Germline V CDR1 and CDR2: SGHDN, FVKESK. This CDR3 is built from 17 residues. The CDR3 reads CASSQVMGQTENQPQHF. The DNA of the CDR3 is TGTGCCAGCAGCCAAGTAATGGGACAAACCGAGAATCAGCCCCAGCATTTT.

V is TRBV15 and J is TRBJ2-7, with D hard to call. The CDR3 is 14 amino acids. CDR1 is LNHNV, CDR2 YYDKDF, per germline (reference sequence). Trimming removed 0 bases at V and 0 bases at J, with 6 bases between. In DNA, the CDR3 is TGTGCCACCAGCAGAGACAGGTTCTCCTACGAGCAGTACTTC. Protein sequence: CATSRDRFSYEQYF.

This clone is a singleton in its sample. Other DNA sequences from this sample encode an identical CDR3 as well. The V gene is TRBV5-1, the J gene TRBJ2-7; TRBD1 might be the D (6 bases). This CDR3 contains 13 residues. V lost 0 bases and J lost 6, with 10 bases in between. Germline V CDR1 and CDR2: SGHRS, YFSETQ. CDR3 coding DNA: TGCGCCAGCAGCTTGGTCCTGGGGGCCGAGCAGTACTTC. It translates to CASSLVLGAEQYF. The full variable domain, with the rest looked up from reference TRBV5-1 and TRBJ2-7, is KAGVTQTPRYLIKTRGQQVTLSCSPISGHRSVSWYQQTPGQGLQFLFEYFSETQRNKGNFPGRFSGRQFSNSRSEMNVSTLELGDSALYLCASSLVLGAEQYFGPGTRLTVT.

The chain has TRBV27 and TRBJ2-7; the D is unclear. Trimming removed 6 bases from V and 5 bases from J, with 17 bases in between. The germline V gene has CDR1 MNHEY and CDR2 SMNVEV (reference sequence). The CDR3 totals 14 residues. CDR3 sequence: CASSPNIRPDEQYF. The CDR3 DNA is TGTGCCAGCAGCCCAAATATTCGTCCGGACGAGCAGTACTTC.